This TCR beta chain was observed in a study of blood T cell repertoires in COVID-19. Study in general: COVID-19 samples from acute and convalescent phases originated in the United States, Italy and Spain. T cells, B-cell-depleted T cells, or PBMCs supplied cDNA or gDNA.

Original methodology: Reference gene primers were amplified, and this amplification served to estimate nucleated cell counts. TCRdb keeps only in-frame clones here, not all; method: immunoSEQ multiplex PCR. V, J and clone size were drawn from that table, and D and trimming were deduced from the DNA. The sample records some 310,000 clones, around 87% being singletons. Followed longitudinally, the Seattle patients had been enrolled during active infection. Sequencing used peripheral blood. The TCR was taken from a woman aged 40 to 55 with COVID-19, enrolled during active disease.

Written as DNA, the CDR3 is TGCGCCAGCAGCGCACGGACAGGGGACAATCAGCCCCAGCATTTT. It codes for CASSARTGDNQPQHF. The gene calls are TRBV5-1 and TRBJ1-5; 9 bases align to TRBD1. In germline, CDR1 is SGHRS, CDR2 YFSETQ. This CDR3 contains 15 residues. Unmatched junction bases numbered 5, after V lost 4 bases and J lost 3 bases.